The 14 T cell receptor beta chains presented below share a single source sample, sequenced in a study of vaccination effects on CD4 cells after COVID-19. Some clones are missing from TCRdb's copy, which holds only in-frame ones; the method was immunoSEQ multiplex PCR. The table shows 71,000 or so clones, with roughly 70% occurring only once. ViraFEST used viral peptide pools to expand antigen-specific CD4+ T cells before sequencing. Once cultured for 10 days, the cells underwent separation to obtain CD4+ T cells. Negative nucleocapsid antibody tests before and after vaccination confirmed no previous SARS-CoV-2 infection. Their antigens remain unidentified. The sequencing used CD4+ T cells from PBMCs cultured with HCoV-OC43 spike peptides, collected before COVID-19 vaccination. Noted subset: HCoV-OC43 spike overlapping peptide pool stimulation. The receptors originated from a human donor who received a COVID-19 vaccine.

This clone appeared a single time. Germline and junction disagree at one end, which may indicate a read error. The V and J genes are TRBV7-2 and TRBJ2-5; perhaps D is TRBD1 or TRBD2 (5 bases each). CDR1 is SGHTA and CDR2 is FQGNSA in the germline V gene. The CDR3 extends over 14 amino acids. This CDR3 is CASSPGGTQVTQYF. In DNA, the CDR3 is TGTGCCAGCAGCCCCGGTGGGACCCAAGTGACCCAGTACTTC.

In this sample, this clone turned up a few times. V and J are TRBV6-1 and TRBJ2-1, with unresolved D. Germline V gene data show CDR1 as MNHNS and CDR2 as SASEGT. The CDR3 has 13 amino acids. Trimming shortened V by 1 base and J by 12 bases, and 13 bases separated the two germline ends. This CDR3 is CASSEVQNFGQFF. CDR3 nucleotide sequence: TGTGCCAGCAGTGAAGTCCAGAATTTTGGGCAGTTCTTC.

Written as DNA, the CDR3 is TGTGCCAGCAGCTCACCCGGGAGAACCAATGAGCAGTTCTTC. Translation gives CASSSPGRTNEQFF. The chain employs TRBV9 and TRBJ2-1; tentative D call: TRBD2 (6 bases). The CDR3 extends over 14 amino acids. The V gene lost 4 bases and the J gene lost 6 bases, with 14 bases spanning the gap. Germline V gene lookup returns CDR1 SGDLS and CDR2 YYNGEE.

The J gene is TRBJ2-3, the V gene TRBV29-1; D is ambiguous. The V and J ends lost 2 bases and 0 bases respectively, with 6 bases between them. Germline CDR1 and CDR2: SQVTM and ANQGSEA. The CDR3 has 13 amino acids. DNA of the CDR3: TGCAGCGTTGAATCGGGCAGCACAGATACGCAGTATTTT. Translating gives CSVESGSTDTQYF.

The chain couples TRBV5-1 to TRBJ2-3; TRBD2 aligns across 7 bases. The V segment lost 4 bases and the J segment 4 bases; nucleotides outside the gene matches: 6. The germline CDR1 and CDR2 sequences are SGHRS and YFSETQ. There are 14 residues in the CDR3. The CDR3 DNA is TGCGCCAGCAGCCGGGCCGGGGGGTCAGATACGCAGTATTTT. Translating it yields CASSRAGGSDTQYF.

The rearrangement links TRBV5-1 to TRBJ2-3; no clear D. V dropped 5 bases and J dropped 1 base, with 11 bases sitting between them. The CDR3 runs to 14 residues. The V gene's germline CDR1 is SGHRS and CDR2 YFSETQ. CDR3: CASSGDSGTDTQYF. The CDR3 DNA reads TGCGCCAGCAGTGGAGACTCGGGCACAGATACGCAGTATTTT.

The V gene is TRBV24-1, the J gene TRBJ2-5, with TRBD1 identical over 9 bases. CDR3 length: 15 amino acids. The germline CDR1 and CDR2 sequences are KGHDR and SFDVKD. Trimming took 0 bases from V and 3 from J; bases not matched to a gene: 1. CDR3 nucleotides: TGTGCCACCAGTGATTTGCGGGACAGGGAAGAGACCCAGTACTTC. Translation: CATSDLRDREETQYF.

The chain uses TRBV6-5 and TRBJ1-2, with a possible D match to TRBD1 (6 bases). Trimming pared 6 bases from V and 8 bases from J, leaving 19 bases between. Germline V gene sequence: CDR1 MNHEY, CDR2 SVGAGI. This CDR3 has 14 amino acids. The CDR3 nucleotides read TGTGCCAGCAGACCCGCCCGGGGGCCGTACGGCTACACCTTC. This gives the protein CASRPARGPYGYTF.

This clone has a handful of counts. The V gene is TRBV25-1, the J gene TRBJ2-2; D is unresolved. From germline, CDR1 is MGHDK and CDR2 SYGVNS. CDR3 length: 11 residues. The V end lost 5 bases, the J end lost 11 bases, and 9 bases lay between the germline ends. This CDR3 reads CASSFTFELFF. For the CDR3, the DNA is TGTGCCAGCAGTTTCACCTTCGAGCTGTTTTTT. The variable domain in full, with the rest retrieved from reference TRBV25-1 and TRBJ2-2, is EADIYQTPRYLVIGTGKKITLECSQTMGHDKMYWYQQDPGMELHLIHYSYGVNSTEKGDLSSESTVSRIRTEHFPLTLESARPSHTSQYLCASSFTFELFFGEGSRLTVL.

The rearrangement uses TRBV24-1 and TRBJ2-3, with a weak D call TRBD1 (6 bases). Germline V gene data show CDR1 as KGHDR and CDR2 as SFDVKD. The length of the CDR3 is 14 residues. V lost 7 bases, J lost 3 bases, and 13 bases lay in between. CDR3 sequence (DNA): TGTGCCACCAGAGGGGCAGGGACAACAGATACGCAGTATTTT. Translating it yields CATRGAGTTDTQYF.

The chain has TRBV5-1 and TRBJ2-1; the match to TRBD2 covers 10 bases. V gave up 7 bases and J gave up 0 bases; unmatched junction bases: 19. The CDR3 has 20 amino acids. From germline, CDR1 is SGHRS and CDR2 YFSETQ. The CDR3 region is CASSISGTSATPSSYNEQFF. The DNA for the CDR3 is TGCGCCAGCTCTATATCCGGGACTAGCGCGACTCCGAGCTCCTACAATGAGCAGTTCTTC.

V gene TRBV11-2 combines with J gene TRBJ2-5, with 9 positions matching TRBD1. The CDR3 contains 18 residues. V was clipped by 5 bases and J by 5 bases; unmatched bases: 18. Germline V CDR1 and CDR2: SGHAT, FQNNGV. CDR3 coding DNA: TGTGCCAGCAGCCTCGGGGGGATGACAGGGGGGAGTAGGGAGACCCAGTACTTC. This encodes CASSLGGMTGGSRETQYF.

Here the CDR3 reads CASSSRTGNTIYF. The CDR3 DNA follows: TGTGCCAGCAGTTCGAGGACTGGAAACACCATATATTTT. The J gene is TRBJ1-3, the V gene TRBV27; no clear D gene. The CDR3 runs 13 residues. Trimming removed 4 bases at V and 2 bases at J, with 6 bases between. Germline CDR1 is MNHEY and CDR2 is SMNVEV (reference sequence).

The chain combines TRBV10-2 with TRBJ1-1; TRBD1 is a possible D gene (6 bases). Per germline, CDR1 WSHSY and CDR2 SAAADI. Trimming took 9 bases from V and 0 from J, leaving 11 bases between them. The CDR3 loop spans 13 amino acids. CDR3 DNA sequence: TGCGCCAGTCAAAGGGGGGTGAACACTGAAGCTTTCTTT. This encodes CASQRGVNTEAFF.